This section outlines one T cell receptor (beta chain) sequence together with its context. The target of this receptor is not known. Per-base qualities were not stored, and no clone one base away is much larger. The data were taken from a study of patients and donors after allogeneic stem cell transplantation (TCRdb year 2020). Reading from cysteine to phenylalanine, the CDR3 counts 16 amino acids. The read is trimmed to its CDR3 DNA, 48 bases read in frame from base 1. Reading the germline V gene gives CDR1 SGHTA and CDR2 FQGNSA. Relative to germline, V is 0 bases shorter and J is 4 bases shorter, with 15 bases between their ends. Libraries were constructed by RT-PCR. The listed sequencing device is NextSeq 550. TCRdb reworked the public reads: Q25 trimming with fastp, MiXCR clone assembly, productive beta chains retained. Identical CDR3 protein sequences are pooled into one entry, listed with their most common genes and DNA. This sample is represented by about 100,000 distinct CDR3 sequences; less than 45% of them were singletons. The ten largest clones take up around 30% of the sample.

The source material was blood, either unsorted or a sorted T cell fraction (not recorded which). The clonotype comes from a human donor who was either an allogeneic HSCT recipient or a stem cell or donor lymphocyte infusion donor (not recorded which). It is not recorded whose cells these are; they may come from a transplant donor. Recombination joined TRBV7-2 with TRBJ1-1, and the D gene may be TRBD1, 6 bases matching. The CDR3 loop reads CASSLARGGRRTEAFF. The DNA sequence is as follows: TGTGCCAGCAGCTTAGCGCGGGGGGGGCGCCGCACTGAAGCTTTCTTT.